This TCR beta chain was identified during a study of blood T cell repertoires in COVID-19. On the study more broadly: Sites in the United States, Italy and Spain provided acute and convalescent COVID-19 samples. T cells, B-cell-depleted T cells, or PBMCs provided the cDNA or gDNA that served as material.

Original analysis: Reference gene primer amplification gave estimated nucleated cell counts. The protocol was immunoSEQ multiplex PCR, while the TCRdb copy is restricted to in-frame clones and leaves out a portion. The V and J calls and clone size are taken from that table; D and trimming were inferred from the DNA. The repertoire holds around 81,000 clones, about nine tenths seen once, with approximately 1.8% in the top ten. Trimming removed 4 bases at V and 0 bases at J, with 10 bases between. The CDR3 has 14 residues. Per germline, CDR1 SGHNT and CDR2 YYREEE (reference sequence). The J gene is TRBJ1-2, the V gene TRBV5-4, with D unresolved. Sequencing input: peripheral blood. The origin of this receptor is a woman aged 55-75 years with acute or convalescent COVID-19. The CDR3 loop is CASSPGGANYGYTF. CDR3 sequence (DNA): TGTGCCAGCAGCCCGGGAGGAGCTAACTATGGCTACACCTTC.